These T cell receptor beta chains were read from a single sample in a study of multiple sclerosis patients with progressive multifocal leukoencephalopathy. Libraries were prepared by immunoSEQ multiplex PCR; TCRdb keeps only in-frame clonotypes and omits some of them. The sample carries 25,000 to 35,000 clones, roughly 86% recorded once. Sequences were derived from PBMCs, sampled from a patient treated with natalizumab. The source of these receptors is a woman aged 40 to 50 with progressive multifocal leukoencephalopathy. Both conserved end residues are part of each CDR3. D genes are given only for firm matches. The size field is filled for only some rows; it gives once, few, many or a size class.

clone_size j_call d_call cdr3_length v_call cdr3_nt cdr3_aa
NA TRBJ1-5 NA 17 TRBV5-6 TGTGCCAGCAGCTTGTGGGGAGGATCTTATAGCAATCAGCCCCAGCATTTT CASSLWGGSYSNQPQHF
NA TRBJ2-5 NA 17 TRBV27 TGTGCCAGCAGTTTAGTGTGGGGCGGACCCGTTGGAGAGACCCAGTACTTC CASSLVWGGPVGETQYF
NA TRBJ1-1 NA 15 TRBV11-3 TGTGCCAGCAGCCACTGGACGGGGAAGAACACTGAAGCTTTCTTT CASSHWTGKNTEAFF
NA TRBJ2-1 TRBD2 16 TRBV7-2 TGTGCCAGCAGCCTAACGAGGACTAGCGGGTTCGATGAGCAGTTCTTC CASSLTRTSGFDEQFF
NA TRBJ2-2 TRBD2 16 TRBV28 TGTGCCAGCAAGGCTAGCGGGAGGGGGGGGACCGGGGAGCTGTTTTTT CASKASGRGGTGELFF
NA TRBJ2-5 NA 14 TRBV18 TGTGCCAGCTCACCACCCGTCTTTCAAGAGACCCAGTACTTC CASSPPVFQETQYF
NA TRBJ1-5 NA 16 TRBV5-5 TGTGCCAGCAGCGAATCGTATACAAGAAACCATCAGCCCCAGCATTTT CASSESYTRNHQPQHF
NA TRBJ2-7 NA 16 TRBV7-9 TGTGCCAGCAGCTTAGTGGTCGGACAAAGCTCCTACGAGCAGTACTTC CASSLVVGQSSYEQYF
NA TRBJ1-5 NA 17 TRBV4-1 TGCGCCAGCAGCCAAGGGGTGGATAGTAGAAGCAATCAGCCCCAGCATTTT CASSQGVDSRSNQPQHF
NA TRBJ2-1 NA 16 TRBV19 TGTGCCAAAACACCGGGGAACGCAACCACTTACAATGAGCAGTTCTTC CAKTPGNATTYNEQFF
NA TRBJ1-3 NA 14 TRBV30 TGTGCCTGTCCGCCCCAGAGACCTGGAAACACCATATATTTT CACPPQRPGNTIYF
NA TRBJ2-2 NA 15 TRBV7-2 TGTGCCAGCAGCTTAGTGGTTACTGGAATCGGGGAGCTGTTTTTT CASSLVVTGIGELFF
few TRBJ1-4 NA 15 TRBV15 TGTGCCACCAGCAGAGATGGGGGAGCGACTGAAAAACTGTTTTTT CATSRDGGATEKLFF